This T cell receptor (beta chain) is from a study of cytomegalovirus exposure and HLA in healthy donors. The study, taken as a whole, reports: About 87% or about 30% of the time was how often most TCR beta V segments were productive, according to an earlier analysis.

The CDR3 consists of 15 residues. CDR1 and CDR2 (germline): SEHNR, FQNEAQ (reference sequence). Between the trimmed V and J ends, which lost 1 base and 5 bases, there was a span of 11 bases. This clone was seen once. No antigen is known for it. The PCR was carried out with 60 Vbeta primers and 13 Jbeta primers. Produced via immunoSEQ multiplex PCR; TCRdb's table is partial and in-frame only. This table holds around 200,000 clones, 62% found once. V and J are TRBV7-9 and TRBJ1-4; no firm D call. The receptor was isolated from a man in his forties or fifties in good health and CMV-seronegative. The specimen sequenced was PBMCs. In DNA form, the CDR3 reads TGTGCCAGCAGCTTAGATGCAGGCGACAATGAAAAACTGTTTTTT. This codes for CASSLDAGDNEKLFF.